The clone carrying this T cell receptor (beta chain) was seen many times. The antigen remains unidentified. Time point defined: patch test 1, 2 weeks after DPC sensitization. Treatment given: therapeutic diphenylcyclopropenone sensitization with weekly scalp DPC. Sequencing started from total RNA isolated from unfractionated whole blood. CDR3 length equals 15 residues. Germline assignment: CDR1 MNHEY and CDR2 SVGAGI. V was clipped by 0 bases and J by 4 bases, with 13 bases between them. It was the library that attached unique molecular identifiers to individual cDNA molecules. One entry per CDR3 protein, called by TCRdb with MiXCR from the RACE reads. Among 40,000 or so distinct CDR3 sequences listed, 4% were seen once. The data are from a study of human T cells and chemical hapten exposure. Study context: Each week of the approximately 25-week study, patients had diphenylcyclopropenone applied to the scalp. Patch tests applied 0.01% DPC to the upper back, read at 6 days. Study results and limitations: PT1 expanded TCR numbers tracked positively with patch test score.

This receptor was obtained from a man aged 50-60 years with alopecia areata. Some clones in this sample may be carry-over from other donors' samples. Sequenced material: whole blood, taken in connection with sensitization to the hapten diphenylcyclopropenone (DPC). The rearrangement links TRBV6-5 to TRBJ2-7; a possible D gene is TRBD1 (7 bases). This CDR3 is CASSYSWRGLYEQYF. The DNA of the CDR3 is TGTGCCAGCAGTTACTCGTGGAGGGGGCTGTACGAGCAGTACTTC.